This T cell receptor (beta chain) was captured in a study of blood T cell repertoires in COVID-19. Sequencing used immunoSEQ multiplex PCR; TCRdb keeps in-frame clones, though not all of them. The table records 250,000 to 350,000 clones, 85% of them present only once. Allocation to cohorts depended on clinical history reported by the participants. Recovered status in Cohort 3 required two negative PCRs, clearance, or symptom resolution. Germline V gene sequence: CDR1 SGHRS, CDR2 YFSETQ. The V and J ends lost 4 bases and 5 bases respectively, with 16 bases between them. The CDR3 sequence is 14 residues long.

Sequenced sample: PBMCs or T cells enriched from blood (not recorded which). The chain joins TRBV5-1 to TRBJ2-7; D may be TRBD2 (6 bases). The sequence derives from a woman between 50 and 59 years old who had recovered from COVID-19. This chain's CDR3 is CASSLNGGPNEQYF. The CDR3 nucleotides read TGCGCCAGCAGCCTAAACGGGGGTCCCAACGAGCAGTACTTC.